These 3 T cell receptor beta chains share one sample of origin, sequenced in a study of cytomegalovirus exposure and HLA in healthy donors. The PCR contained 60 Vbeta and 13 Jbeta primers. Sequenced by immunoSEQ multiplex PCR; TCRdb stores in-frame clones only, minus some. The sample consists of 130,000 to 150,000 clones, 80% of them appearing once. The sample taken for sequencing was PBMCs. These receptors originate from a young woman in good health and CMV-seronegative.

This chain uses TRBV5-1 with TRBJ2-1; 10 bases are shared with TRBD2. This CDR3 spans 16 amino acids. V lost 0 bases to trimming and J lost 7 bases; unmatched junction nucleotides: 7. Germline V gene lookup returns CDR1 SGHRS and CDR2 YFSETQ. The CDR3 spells CASSLEVSGRLNEQFF. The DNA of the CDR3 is TGCGCCAGCAGCTTGGAGGTTAGCGGGAGGCTTAATGAGCAGTTCTTC.

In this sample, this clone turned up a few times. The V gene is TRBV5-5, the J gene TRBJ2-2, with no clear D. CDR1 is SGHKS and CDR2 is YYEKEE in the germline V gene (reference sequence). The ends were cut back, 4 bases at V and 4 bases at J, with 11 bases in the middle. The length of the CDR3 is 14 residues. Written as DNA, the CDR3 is TGTGCCAGCAGCCCCGAGGCCGGCACCGGGGAGCTGTTTTTT. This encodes CASSPEAGTGELFF.

The CDR3 loop reads CASSPSGSVFYNEQFF. The DNA of the CDR3 is TGCGCCAGCAGCCCAAGTGGTAGCGTCTTTTACAATGAGCAGTTCTTC. The V gene is TRBV5-1, the J gene TRBJ2-1, with D maybe TRBD2 (5 bases). The germline gives CDR1 SGHRS, CDR2 YFSETQ. V lost 4 bases to trimming and J lost 4 bases, with 18 bases between them. The CDR3 has 16 residues.